The 5 T cell receptor beta chains presented below share a single source sample, sequenced in a study of T cells in Graves' hyperthyroidism and ophthalmopathy. Researchers took RNA transcripts and amplified the TCR beta CDR3 regions from them. HTBI primers were employed in a first-round RT-PCR of the TCR CDR3. TCRdb passed the multiplex PCR reads through MiXCR, listing each CDR3 protein once. The data contain some 180,000 distinct CDR3 sequences, around 15% of them singletons. Sample: blood. These receptors all stem from a woman aged 45-65 years with Graves' hyperthyroidism.

This clonotype was recorded many times. The V gene is TRBV12-3 or TRBV12-4, the J gene TRBJ2-5; D may match TRBD1 or TRBD2 (6 bases each). V lost 8 bases, J lost 3 bases, and 13 bases lay in between. The CDR3 contains 13 residues. The CDR3 coding sequence is TGTGCCAGCGGGCGGGACATTAAAGAGACCCAGTACTTC. This translates into CASGRDIKETQYF.

This clonotype has only a few counts. V is TRBV18 and J is TRBJ2-1, with 12 bases fitting TRBD2. Germline V gene data show CDR1 as KGHSH and CDR2 as LQKENI. V lost 5 bases to trimming and J lost 9 bases; unmatched junction nucleotides: 11. This CDR3 has 16 residues. The CDR3 DNA is TGTGCCAGCTCAGCCTCTAGCGGGGGGGCCCCCACTGAGCAGTTCTTC. Translation gives CASSASSGGAPTEQFF.

In its sample, this clonotype was seen many times. The chain employs TRBV7-9 and TRBJ2-7; tentative D call: TRBD2 (6 bases). Germline CDR1 reads SEHNR; CDR2 reads FQNEAQ (reference sequence). Trimming shortened V by 5 bases and J by 6 bases, and 14 bases separated the two germline ends. The CDR3 contains 13 residues. CDR3 bases: TGTGCCAGCAGCCGTGGGGGGTCCCCCGAGCAGTACTTC. It encodes CASSRGGSPEQYF.

Concerning this clonotype itself: A much larger clone is a single base away; this may be a read error. J is TRBJ2-1 and V is TRBV6-4; TRBD2 agrees at 13 bases. The length of the CDR3 is 14 residues. Germline CDR1 and CDR2: MRHNA and SNTAGT. The CDR3 here is CASSAGTSGDERFF. CDR3 nucleotide sequence: TGTGCCAGCAGTGCCGGGACTAGCGGGGATGAGCGGTTCTTC.

This clonotype was seen only a few times. This chain uses TRBV7-9 with TRBJ1-2, with D possibly matching TRBD1 (5 bases). The CDR3 contains 13 residues. Germline CDR1 SEHNR, CDR2 FQNEAQ (reference sequence). The germline V and J ends were trimmed by 9 bases and 7 bases, with 18 bases remaining between them. The CDR3 region is CASGDLRQGGYTF. CDR3 DNA sequence: TGTGCCAGTGGGGACCTCCGGCAGGGTGGCTACACCTTC.